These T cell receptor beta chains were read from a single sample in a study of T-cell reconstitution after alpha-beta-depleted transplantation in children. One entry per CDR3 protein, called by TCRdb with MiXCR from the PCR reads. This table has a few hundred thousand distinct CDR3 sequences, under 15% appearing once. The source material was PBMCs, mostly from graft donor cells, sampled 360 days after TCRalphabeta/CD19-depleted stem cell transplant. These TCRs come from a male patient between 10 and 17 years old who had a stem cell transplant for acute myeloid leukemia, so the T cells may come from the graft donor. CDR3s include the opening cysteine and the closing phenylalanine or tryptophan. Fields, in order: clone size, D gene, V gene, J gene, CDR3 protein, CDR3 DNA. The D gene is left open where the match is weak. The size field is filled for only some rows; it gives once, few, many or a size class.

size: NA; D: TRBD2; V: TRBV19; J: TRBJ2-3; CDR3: CASSILSGRPSTDTQYF; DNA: TGTGCCAGTAGTATCCTTAGCGGGAGGCCCAGCACAGATACGCAGTATTTT
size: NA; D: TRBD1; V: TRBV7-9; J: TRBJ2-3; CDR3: CASSFPLGQGATDTQYF; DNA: TGTGCCAGCAGCTTCCCCCTAGGACAGGGGGCCACAGATACGCAGTATTTT
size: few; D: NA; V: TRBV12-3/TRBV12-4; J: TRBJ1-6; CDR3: CASSLMGLESPLHF; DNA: TGTGCCAGCAGTTTAATGGGGTTGGAGTCACCCCTCCACTTT
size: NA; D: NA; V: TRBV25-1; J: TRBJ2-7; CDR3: CASSEIIGGPYEQYF; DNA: TGTGCCAGCAGTGAAATAATCGGCGGCCCCTACGAGCAGTACTTC
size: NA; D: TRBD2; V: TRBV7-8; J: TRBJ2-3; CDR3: CASSLAILAAYTDTQYF; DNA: TGTGCCAGCAGCTTAGCGATACTAGCGGCCTACACAGATACGCAGTATTTT
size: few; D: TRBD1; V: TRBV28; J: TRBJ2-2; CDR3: CASTGGAYTGELFF; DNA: TGTGCCAGTACAGGGGGCGCGTACACCGGGGAGCTGTTTTTT
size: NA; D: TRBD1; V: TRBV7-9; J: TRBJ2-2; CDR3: CASSPHDRGNGELFF; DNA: TGTGCCAGCAGCCCCCATGACAGGGGGAACGGGGAGCTGTTTTTT
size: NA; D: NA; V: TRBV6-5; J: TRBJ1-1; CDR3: CASSYSRWTDTEAFF; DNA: TGTGCCAGCAGTTACTCACGTTGGACAGACACTGAAGCTTTCTTT
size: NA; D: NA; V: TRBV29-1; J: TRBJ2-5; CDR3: CSGLGLQETQYF; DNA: TGCAGCGGCCTGGGACTTCAAGAGACCCAGTACTTC
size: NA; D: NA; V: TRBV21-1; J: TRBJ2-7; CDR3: CASSKVGPPFHWTSGNSYEQYF; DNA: TGTGCCAGCAGCAAAGTAGGTCCCCCTTTTCATTGGACTAGCGGGAACTCCTACGAGCAGTACTTC
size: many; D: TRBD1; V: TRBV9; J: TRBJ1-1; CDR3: CASSFTGQGANTEAFF; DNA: TGTGCCAGCAGCTTCACGGGACAGGGGGCGAACACTGAAGCTTTCTTT
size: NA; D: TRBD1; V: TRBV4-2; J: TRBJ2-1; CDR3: CASTRDRGLYNEQFF; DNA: TGTGCCAGCACCCGGGACAGGGGCCTCTACAATGAGCAGTTCTTC
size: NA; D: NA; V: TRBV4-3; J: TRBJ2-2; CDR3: CASSHPPVGAHEVELFF; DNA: TGCGCCAGCAGCCACCCTCCCGTGGGAGCCCACGAGGTGGAGCTGTTTTTT
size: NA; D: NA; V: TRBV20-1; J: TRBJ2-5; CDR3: CSSRGETQYF; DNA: TGCAGTTCCCGGGGAGAGACCCAGTACTTC
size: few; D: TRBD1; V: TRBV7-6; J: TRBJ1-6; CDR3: CASSFTGTGGDNSPLHF; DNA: TGTGCCAGCAGCTTCACCGGGACAGGGGGAGATAATTCACCCCTCCACTTT
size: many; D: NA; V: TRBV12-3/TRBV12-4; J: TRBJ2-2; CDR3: CASSLAQSTGELFF; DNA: TGTGCCAGCAGTTTAGCGCAGAGCACCGGGGAGCTGTTTTTT
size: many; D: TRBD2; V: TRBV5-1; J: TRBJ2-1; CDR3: CASSTGLAGGLSYNEQFF; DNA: TGCGCCAGCAGCACGGGACTAGCGGGAGGCCTCTCCTACAATGAGCAGTTCTTC
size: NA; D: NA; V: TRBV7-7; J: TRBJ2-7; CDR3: CASSPHPRLSYEQYF; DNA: TGTGCTAGCAGCCCCCATCCGCGGCTCTCCTACGAGCAGTACTTC
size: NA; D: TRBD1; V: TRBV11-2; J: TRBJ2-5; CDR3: CASSLDIAGTGGVLYQETQYF; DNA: TGTGCCAGCAGCTTAGATATTGCCGGAACAGGGGGCGTCTTGTACCAAGAGACCCAGTACTTC
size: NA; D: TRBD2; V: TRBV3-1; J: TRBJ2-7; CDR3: CASSHQREPYEQYF; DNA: TGTGCCAGCAGCCACCAGCGGGAGCCCTACGAGCAGTACTTC
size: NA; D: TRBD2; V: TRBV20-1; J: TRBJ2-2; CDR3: CSARAPATSVTGELFF; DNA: TGCAGTGCTAGAGCTCCGGCGACTAGCGTCACCGGGGAGCTGTTTTTT
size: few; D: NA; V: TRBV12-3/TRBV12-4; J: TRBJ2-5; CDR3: CASSLSGFETQYF; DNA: TGTGCCAGCAGTTTGTCAGGGTTCGAGACCCAGTACTTC
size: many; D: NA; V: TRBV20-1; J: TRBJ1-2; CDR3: CSASAWAYGYTF; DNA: TGCAGTGCCAGCGCGTGGGCCTATGGCTACACCTTC